Below, one T cell receptor beta chain is given with its context. Its cognate antigen is unknown. These data are taken from a study of cytomegalovirus exposure and HLA in healthy donors. About the study: Genotyping of roughly 400 donors showed that roughly 80% belonged to the Caucasian-associated ancestry cluster.

Germline CDR1 reads SEHNR; CDR2 reads FQNEAQ (reference sequence). V lost 5 bases and J lost 3; bases outside the gene matches: 7. The CDR3 sequence is 15 residues long. The study ran its PCR with 60 Vbeta and 13 Jbeta primers. The protocol was immunoSEQ multiplex PCR, while the TCRdb copy is restricted to in-frame clones and leaves out a portion. Of some 150,000 clones listed, about three quarters were seen once; the top ten hold less than 5%. Overall study findings and caveats: V- and J-gene trimming in TCR beta was tied to a missense DCLRE1C variant by an analysis performed later.

V and J are TRBV7-9 and TRBJ2-1; 7 bases align to TRBD2. The TCR sequence derives from a male donor in good health and CMV-seronegative. Material for sequencing was PBMCs. CDR3 in amino acids: CASSPTKRDYNEQFF. The DNA of the CDR3 is TGTGCCAGCAGCCCTACTAAGCGGGACTACAATGAGCAGTTCTTC. The full variable domain, in which reference TRBV7-9 and TRBJ2-1 provide the parts outside the CDR3, is DTGVSQNPRHKITKRGQNVTFRCDPISEHNRLYWYRQTLGQGPEFLTYFQNEAQLEKSRLLSDRFSAERPKGSFSTLEIQRTEQGDSAMYLCASSPTKRDYNEQFFGPGTRLTVL.